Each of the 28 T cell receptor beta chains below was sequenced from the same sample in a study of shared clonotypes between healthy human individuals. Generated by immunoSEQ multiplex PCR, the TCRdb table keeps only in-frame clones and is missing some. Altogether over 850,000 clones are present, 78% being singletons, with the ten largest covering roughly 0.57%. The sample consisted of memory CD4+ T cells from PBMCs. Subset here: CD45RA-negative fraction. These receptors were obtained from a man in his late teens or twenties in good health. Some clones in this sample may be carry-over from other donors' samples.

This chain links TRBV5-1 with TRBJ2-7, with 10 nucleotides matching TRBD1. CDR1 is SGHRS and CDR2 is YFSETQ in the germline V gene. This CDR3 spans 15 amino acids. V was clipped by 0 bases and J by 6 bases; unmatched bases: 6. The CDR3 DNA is TGCGCCAGCAGCTTGGGGGACAGGGGAGGGTCCGAGCAGTACTTC. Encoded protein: CASSLGDRGGSEQYF.

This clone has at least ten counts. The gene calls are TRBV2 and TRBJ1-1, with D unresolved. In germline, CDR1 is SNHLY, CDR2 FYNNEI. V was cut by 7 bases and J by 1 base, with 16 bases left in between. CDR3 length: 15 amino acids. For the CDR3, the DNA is TGTGCCAGCAACCCTGGGCGCACAGAGAACACTGAAGCTTTCTTT. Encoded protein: CASNPGRTENTEAFF.

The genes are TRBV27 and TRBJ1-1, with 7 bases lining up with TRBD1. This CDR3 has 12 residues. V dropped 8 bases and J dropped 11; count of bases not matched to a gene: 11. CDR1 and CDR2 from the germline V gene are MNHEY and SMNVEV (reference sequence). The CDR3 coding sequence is TGTGCCAGCTCAACCGGGACAGTCGAGGCTTTCTTT. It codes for CASSTGTVEAFF.

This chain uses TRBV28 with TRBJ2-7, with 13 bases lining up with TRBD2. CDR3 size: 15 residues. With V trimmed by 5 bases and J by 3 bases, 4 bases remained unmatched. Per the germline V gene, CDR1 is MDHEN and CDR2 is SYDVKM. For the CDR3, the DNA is TGTGCCAGCAGTCGGGGGACTAGCGGGATCTACGAGCAGTACTTC. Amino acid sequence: CASSRGTSGIYEQYF.

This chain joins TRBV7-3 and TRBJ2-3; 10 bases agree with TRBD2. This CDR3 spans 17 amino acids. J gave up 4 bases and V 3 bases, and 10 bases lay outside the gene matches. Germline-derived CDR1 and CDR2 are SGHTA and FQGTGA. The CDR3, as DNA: TGTGCCAGCAGCTTCCACATACTAGCGGGAAGGGCAGATACGCAGTATTTT. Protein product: CASSFHILAGRADTQYF. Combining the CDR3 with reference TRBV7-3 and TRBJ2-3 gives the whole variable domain GAGVSQTPSNKVTEKGKYVELRCDPISGHTALYWYRQSLGQGPEFLIYFQGTGAADDSGLPNDRFFAVRPEGSVSTLKIQRTERGDSAVYLCASSFHILAGRADTQYFGPGTRLTVL.

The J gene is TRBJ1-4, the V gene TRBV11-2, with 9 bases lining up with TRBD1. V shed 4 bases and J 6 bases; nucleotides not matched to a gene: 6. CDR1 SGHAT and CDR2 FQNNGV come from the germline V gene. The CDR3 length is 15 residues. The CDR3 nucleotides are TGTGCCAGCAGCTCGATCCGGGACAGGGATGAAAAACTGTTTTTT. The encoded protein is CASSSIRDRDEKLFF.

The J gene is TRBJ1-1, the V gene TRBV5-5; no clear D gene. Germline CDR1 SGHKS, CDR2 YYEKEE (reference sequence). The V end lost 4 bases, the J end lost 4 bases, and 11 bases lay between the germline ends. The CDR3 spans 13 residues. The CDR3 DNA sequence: TGTGCCAGCAGCCTCTGGTGGAGCACTGAAGCTTTCTTT. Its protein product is CASSLWWSTEAFF.

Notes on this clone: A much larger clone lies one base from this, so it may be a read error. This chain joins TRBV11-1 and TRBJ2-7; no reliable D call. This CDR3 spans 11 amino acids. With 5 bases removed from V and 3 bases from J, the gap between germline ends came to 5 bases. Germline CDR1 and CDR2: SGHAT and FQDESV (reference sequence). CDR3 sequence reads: CASSNNYEQYF. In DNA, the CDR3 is TGTGCCAGCAGCAACAACTACGAGCAGTACTTC. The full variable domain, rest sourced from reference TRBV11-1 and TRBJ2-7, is EAEVAQSPRYKITEKSQAVAFWCDPISGHATLYWYRQILGQGPELLVQFQDESVVDDSQLPKDRFSAERLKGVDSTLKIQPAELGDSAMYLCASSNNYEQYFGPGTRLTVT.

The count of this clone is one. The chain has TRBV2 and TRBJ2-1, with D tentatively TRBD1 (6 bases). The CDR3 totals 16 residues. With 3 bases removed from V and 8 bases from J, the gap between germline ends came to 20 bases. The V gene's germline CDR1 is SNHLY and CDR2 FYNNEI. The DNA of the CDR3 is TGTGCCAGCAGTGAGCAGGGGACATGGGCTGGGGATGAGCAGTTCTTC. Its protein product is CASSEQGTWAGDEQFF.

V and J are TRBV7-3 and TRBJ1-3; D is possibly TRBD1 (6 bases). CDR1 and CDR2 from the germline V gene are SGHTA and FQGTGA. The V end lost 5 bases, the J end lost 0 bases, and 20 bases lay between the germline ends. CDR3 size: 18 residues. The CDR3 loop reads CASSALPGAPNSGNTIYF. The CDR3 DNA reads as TGTGCCAGCAGCGCCCTACCGGGGGCTCCCAACTCTGGAAACACCATATATTTT.

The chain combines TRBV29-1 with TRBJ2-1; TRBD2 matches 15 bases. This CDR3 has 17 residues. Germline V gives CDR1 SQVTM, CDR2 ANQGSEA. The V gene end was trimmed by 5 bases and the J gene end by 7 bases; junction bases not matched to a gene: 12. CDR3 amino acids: CSVRTGLAGGPVNEQFF. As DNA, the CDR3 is TGCAGCGTTCGGACCGGACTAGCGGGAGGGCCGGTGAATGAGCAGTTCTTC.

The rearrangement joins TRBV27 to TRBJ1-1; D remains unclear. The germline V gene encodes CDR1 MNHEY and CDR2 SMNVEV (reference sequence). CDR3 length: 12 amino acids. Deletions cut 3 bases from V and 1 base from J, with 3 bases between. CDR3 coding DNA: TGTGCCAGCAGTTTCAGGAACACTGAAGCTTTCTTT. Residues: CASSFRNTEAFF.

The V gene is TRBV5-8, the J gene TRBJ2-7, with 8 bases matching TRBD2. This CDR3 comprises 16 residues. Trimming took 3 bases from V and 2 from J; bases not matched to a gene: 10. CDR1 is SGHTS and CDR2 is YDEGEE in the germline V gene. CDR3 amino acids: CASSYPGTRGTYEQYF. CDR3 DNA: TGTGCCAGCAGCTACCCCGGGACTAGGGGGACCTACGAGCAGTACTTC. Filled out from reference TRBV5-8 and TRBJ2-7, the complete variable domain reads EAGVTQSPTHLIKTRGQQATLRCSPISGHTSVYWYQQALGLGLQFLLWYDEGEERNRGNFPPRFSGRQFPNYSSELNVNALELEDSALYLCASSYPGTRGTYEQYFGPGTRLTVT.

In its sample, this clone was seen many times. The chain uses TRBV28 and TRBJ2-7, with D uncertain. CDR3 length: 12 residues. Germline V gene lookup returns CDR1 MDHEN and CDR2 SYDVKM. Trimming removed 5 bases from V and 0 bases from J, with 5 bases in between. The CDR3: CASSPVSYEQYF. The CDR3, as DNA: TGTGCCAGCAGTCCAGTCTCCTACGAGCAGTACTTC.

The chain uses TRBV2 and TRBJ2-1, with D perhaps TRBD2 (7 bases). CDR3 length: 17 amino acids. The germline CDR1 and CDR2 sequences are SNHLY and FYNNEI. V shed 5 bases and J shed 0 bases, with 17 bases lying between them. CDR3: CASSTPRGGGSYNEQFF. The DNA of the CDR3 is TGTGCCAGCAGTACCCCCCGAGGGGGGGGCTCCTACAATGAGCAGTTCTTC.

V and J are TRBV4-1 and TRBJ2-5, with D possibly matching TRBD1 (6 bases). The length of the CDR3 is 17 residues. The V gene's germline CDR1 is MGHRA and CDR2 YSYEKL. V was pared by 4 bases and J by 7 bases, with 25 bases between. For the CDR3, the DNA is TGCGCCAGCAGCCGACAAACCTCCAACAGGGCTGGGGGGACCCAGTACTTC. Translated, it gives CASSRQTSNRAGGTQYF.

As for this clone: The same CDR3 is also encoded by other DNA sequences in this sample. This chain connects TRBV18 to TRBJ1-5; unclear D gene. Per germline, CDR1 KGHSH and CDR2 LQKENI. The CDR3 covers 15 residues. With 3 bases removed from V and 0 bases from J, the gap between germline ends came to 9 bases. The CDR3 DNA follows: TGTGCCAGCTCACCGGACTCGAATAGCAATCAGCCCCAGCATTTT. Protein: CASSPDSNSNQPQHF.

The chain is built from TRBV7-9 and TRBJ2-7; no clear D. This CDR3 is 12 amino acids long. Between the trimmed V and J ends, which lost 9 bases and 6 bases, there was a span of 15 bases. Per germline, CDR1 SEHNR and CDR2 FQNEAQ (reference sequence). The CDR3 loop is CASSGLFREQYF. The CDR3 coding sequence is TGTGCCAGTTCAGGTTTATTTCGCGAGCAGTACTTC.

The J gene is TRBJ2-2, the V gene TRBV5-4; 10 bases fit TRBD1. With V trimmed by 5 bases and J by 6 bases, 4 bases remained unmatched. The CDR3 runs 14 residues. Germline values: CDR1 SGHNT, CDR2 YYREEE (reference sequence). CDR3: CASRRDRGSGELFF. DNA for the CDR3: TGTGCCAGCAGGCGGGACAGGGGATCCGGGGAGCTGTTTTTT.

CDR3 residues: CSVGAGGGNQPQHF. The CDR3 coding sequence is TGCAGCGTGGGCGCGGGGGGCGGAAATCAGCCCCAGCATTTT. This chain links TRBV29-1 with TRBJ1-5, with D tentatively TRBD1 (6 bases). Per the germline V gene, CDR1 is SQVTM and CDR2 is ANQGSEA. Trimming pared 6 bases from V and 4 bases from J, leaving 16 bases between. The length of the CDR3 is 14 residues. Drawing the rest from reference TRBV29-1 and TRBJ1-5, the complete variable domain is SAVISQKPSRDICQRGTSLTIQCQVDSQVTMMFWYRQQPGQSLTLIATANQGSEATYESGFVIDKFPISRPNLTFSTLTVSNMSPEDSSIYLCSVGAGGGNQPQHFGDGTRLSIL.

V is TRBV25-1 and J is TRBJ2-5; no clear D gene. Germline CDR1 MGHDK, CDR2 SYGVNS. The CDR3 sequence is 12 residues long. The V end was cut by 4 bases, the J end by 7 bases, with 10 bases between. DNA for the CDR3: TGTGCCAGCAGTGCCAGTATGGGGACCCAGTACTTC. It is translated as CASSASMGTQYF.

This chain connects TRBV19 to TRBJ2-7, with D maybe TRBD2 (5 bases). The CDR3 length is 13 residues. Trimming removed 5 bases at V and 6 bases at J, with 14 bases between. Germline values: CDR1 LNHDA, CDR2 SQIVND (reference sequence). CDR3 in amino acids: CASSGPPSCEQYF. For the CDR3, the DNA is TGTGCCAGTAGTGGTCCCCCTAGCTGCGAGCAGTACTTC.

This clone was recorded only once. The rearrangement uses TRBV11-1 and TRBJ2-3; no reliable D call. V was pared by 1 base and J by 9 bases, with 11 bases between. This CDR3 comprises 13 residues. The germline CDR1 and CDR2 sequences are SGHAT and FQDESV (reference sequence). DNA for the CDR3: TGTGCCAGCAGCTTAGTAGGGCTCCAAACGCAGTATTTT. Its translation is CASSLVGLQTQYF.

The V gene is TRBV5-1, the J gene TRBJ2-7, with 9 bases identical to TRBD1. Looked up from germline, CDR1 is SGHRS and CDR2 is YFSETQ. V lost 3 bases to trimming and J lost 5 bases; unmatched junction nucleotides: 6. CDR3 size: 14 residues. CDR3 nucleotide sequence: TGCGCCAGCAGCTCCGGGACAGGGTATAACGAGCAGTACTTC. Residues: CASSSGTGYNEQYF.

The DNA for the CDR3 is TGTGCCAGCAGTTTCCAGGCGGCCCGGGATACGCAGTATTTT. This sequence encodes CASSFQAARDTQYF. This rearrangement joins TRBV28 to TRBJ2-3; D remains unclear. The V gene's germline CDR1 is MDHEN and CDR2 SYDVKM. Trimming removed 3 bases from V and 6 bases from J, with 13 bases in between. This CDR3 is 14 amino acids long.

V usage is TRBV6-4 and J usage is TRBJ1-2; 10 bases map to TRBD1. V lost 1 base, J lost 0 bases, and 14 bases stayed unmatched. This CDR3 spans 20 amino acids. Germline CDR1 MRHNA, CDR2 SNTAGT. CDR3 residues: CASSDLNRQGAAETNYGYTF. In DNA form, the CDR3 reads TGTGCCAGCAGTGACTTAAACCGACAGGGGGCCGCTGAAACTAACTATGGCTACACCTTC.

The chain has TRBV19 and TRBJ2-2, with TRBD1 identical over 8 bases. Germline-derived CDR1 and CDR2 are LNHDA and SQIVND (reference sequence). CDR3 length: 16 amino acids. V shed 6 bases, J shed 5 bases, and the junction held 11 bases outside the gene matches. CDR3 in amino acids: CASSPGQGGLTGELFF. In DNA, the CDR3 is TGTGCCAGTAGCCCCGGACAGGGTGGATTGACCGGGGAGCTGTTTTTT.

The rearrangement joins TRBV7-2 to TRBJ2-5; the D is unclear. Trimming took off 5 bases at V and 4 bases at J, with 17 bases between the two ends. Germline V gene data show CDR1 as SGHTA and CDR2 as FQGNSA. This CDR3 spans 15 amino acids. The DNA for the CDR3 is TGTGCCAGCAGCCCAAATCCAGCTTCTGGAGAGACCCAGTACTTC. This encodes CASSPNPASGETQYF.